This TCR beta chain was identified in a study of blood T cell repertoires in COVID-19. Germline V gene data show CDR1 as LGHNA and CDR2 as YNFKEQ. The ends were cut back, 0 bases at V and 0 bases at J, with 8 bases in the middle. The CDR3 has 15 amino acids. Original analysis: Amplifying reference gene primers gave estimates of nucleated cell counts. The assay was immunoSEQ multiplex PCR, and TCRdb's table has in-frame clones only and misses some. Clone size and the V and J calls come from that table; the DNA yielded D and trimming. The data contain 360,000 or so clones, roughly four fifths of them seen just once; the ten biggest clones take up roughly 5.1%. Adults between about 18 and 95 years of age took part from under 30 US areas. In assigning cohorts, the study relied on participant-reported clinical history. Symptom resolution, clearance, or two negative PCRs marked donors in Cohort 3 as recovered.

This rearrangement joins TRBV4-2 to TRBJ1-2; the D gene is possibly TRBD1 (5 bases). This TCR came from a woman in her forties or fifties who had recovered from COVID-19. The source material was PBMCs or T cells enriched from blood (not recorded which). Here the CDR3 DNA reads TGTGCCAGCAGCCAAGAAAAACAGGCTAACTATGGCTACACCTTC. Its translation: CASSQEKQANYGYTF.